This entry lists 32 T cell receptor beta chains sequenced from one sample in a study of blood T cells in healthy people across ages. A J-beta primer mix and a sample-barcoded 5' primer were used in a second PCR of roughly 6 to 11 cycles. TCRdb called the 5' RACE reads again in MiXCR, with one record for every CDR3 protein. Among roughly 2 million distinct CDR3 sequences, about 49% were seen once, and the ten largest hold around 2.1%. The sample was blood. The source is a woman aged 40 to 50 in good health.

This clonotype has a handful of counts. The chain couples TRBV7-2 to TRBJ2-7; weak D call: TRBD1 (6 bases). The CDR3 covers 14 residues. In germline, CDR1 is SGHTA, CDR2 FQGNSA. V gave up 5 bases and J gave up 5 bases, with 16 bases separating them. CDR3 nucleotides: TGTGCCAGCAGCCCCCGAACGACAGGAAACGAGCAGTACTTC. Its translation: CASSPRTTGNEQYF. The full variable domain, completed using reference TRBV7-2 and TRBJ2-7, is GAGVSQSPSNKVTEKGKDVELRCDPISGHTALYWYRQSLGQGLEFLIYFQGNSAPDKSGLPSDRFSAERTGGSVSTLTIQRTQQEDSAVYLCASSPRTTGNEQYFGPGTRLTVT.

The chain uses TRBV20-1 and TRBJ2-6, with D unclear. Trimming removed 4 bases from V and 2 bases from J, with 6 bases in between. The germline V gene has CDR1 DFQATT and CDR2 SNEGSKA (reference sequence). This CDR3 comprises 13 residues. The CDR3 here is CSAKVAGANVLTF. CDR3 in DNA: TGCAGTGCTAAGGTGGCTGGGGCCAACGTCCTGACTTTC.

The genes are TRBV12-3 or TRBV12-4 and TRBJ2-5; 9 bases match TRBD2. This CDR3 has 17 amino acids. The V and J ends lost 0 bases and 0 bases, in that order; junction bases with no gene match: 5. This CDR3 reads CASSLARGGAYQETQYF. The DNA of the CDR3 is TGTGCCAGCAGTTTAGCGCGCGGGGGGGCCTACCAAGAGACCCAGTACTTC.

The CDR3: CAISVGADTQYF. In DNA, the CDR3 is TGTGCCATCAGTGTTGGGGCAGATACGCAGTATTTT. The genes are TRBV10-3 and TRBJ2-3, with unresolved D. Germline-derived CDR1 and CDR2 are ENHRY and SYGVKD. The germline V and J ends were trimmed by 4 bases and 4 bases, with 6 bases remaining between them. The CDR3 has 12 residues.

The V call is TRBV7-2, the J call TRBJ1-5; 7 bases are shared with TRBD1. The germline gives CDR1 SGHTA, CDR2 FQGNSA. V lost 3 bases to trimming and J lost 4 bases; unmatched junction nucleotides: 6. The CDR3 spans 15 residues. The CDR3: CASSFAGQTNQPQHF. CDR3 nucleotides: TGTGCCAGCAGCTTCGCGGGACAGACTAATCAGCCCCAGCATTTT.

The chain is built from TRBV7-2 and TRBJ2-3, with D possibly matching TRBD1 (6 bases). The V end lost 0 bases, the J end lost 7 bases, and 11 bases lay between the germline ends. This CDR3 contains 14 residues. The germline V gene has CDR1 SGHTA and CDR2 FQGNSA. The CDR3 loop reads CASSLAFRGHTQYF. CDR3 DNA sequence: TGTGCCAGCAGCTTAGCGTTCAGGGGACATACGCAGTATTTT.

V usage is TRBV5-1 and J usage is TRBJ2-7; TRBD1 matches at 8 bases. The CDR3 length is 17 residues. Germline V gene sequence: CDR1 SGHRS, CDR2 YFSETQ. J gave up 0 bases and V 7 bases, and 15 bases lay outside the gene matches. CDR3 amino acids: CASGPGPRDRSSYEQYF. The CDR3 DNA follows: TGCGCCAGCGGCCCCGGGCCCCGGGACAGGAGCTCCTACGAGCAGTACTTC.

The V gene is TRBV28, the J gene TRBJ1-2; D gene uncertain. CDR3 size: 13 residues. Germline V gene sequence: CDR1 MDHEN, CDR2 SYDVKM. With 7 bases removed from V and 9 bases from J, the gap between germline ends came to 18 bases. As DNA, the CDR3 is TGTGCCAGCACCTCGAATGGCTTTCTTAGCTACACCTTC. Its protein product is CASTSNGFLSYTF.

V gene TRBV27 combines with J gene TRBJ2-1; 13 nucleotides line up with TRBD2. The DNA end lines up better with TRBJ2-7; the J call may be wrong. Per the germline V gene, CDR1 is MNHEY and CDR2 is SMNVEV (reference sequence). CDR3 length: 18 amino acids. This CDR3 reads CASSLTSGGARVYNEQYF. The CDR3 coding sequence is TGTGCCAGCAGCCTTACTAGCGGGGGGGCGAGGGTCTACAATGAGCAGTACTTC.

V usage is TRBV24-1 and J usage is TRBJ1-2; no clear D gene. The CDR3 has 12 amino acids. The V gene lost 2 bases and the J gene lost 8 bases, with 8 bases spanning the gap. Germline lookup yields CDR1 KGHDR and CDR2 SFDVKD. CDR3 amino acids: CATSDSAFGYTF. In DNA, the CDR3 is TGTGCCACCAGTGATTCAGCATTCGGCTACACCTTC.

As for this clonotype: At one end, the junction sequence differs from germline, possibly due to a read error. The chain joins TRBV6-1 to TRBJ1-5; a possible D gene is TRBD1 (5 bases). The CDR3 is 16 residues long. Germline V gene data show CDR1 as MNHNS and CDR2 as SASEGT. Here the CDR3 DNA reads TGTGCCAGCACCACCCCGACTAGACAGAGCAATCAGCCCCGGCATTTT. Translated: CASTTPTRQSNQPRHF.

The rearrangement links TRBV3-1 to TRBJ1-1; 11 bases align to TRBD1. Germline CDR1 LGHDT, CDR2 YNNKEL (reference sequence). Trimming cost V 3 bases and J 7 bases; bases outside gene matches: 1. This CDR3 spans 13 amino acids. This CDR3 reads CASSQGTGGEAFF. The CDR3 nucleotides read TGTGCCAGCAGCCAGGGGACAGGGGGTGAAGCTTTCTTT.

CDR3 in DNA: TGTGCCAGCAGTTACGAGGCCTCGGCTTCCTACGAGCAGTACTTC. Its protein is CASSYEASASYEQYF. This sequence joins TRBV6-5 and TRBJ2-4, with D hard to call. The end of the DNA fits TRBJ2-7 better, so the J call may be wrong. Per germline, CDR1 MNHEY and CDR2 SVGAGI. The CDR3 has 15 amino acids.

This clonotype was detected a few times. The chain couples TRBV5-1 to TRBJ2-1; 7 bases agree with TRBD2. Germline CDR1 and CDR2: SGHRS and YFSETQ. CDR3 length equals 17 residues. V was pared by 4 bases and J by 7 bases, with 17 bases of the junction left unmatched. DNA for the CDR3: TGCGCCAGCAGCCCGGGCTTTGGGGGAGGGCCTCTGAATGAGCAGTTCTTC. It specifies CASSPGFGGGPLNEQFF. The full variable domain, completed using reference TRBV5-1 and TRBJ2-1, is KAGVTQTPRYLIKTRGQQVTLSCSPISGHRSVSWYQQTPGQGLQFLFEYFSETQRNKGNFPGRFSGRQFSNSRSEMNVSTLELGDSALYLCASSPGFGGGPLNEQFFGPGTRLTVL.

This clonotype was found a few times. J is TRBJ2-5 and V is TRBV27; 7 bases align to TRBD1. The germline V gene encodes CDR1 MNHEY and CDR2 SMNVEV (reference sequence). This CDR3 contains 13 residues. The V and J ends lost 6 bases and 5 bases, in that order; junction bases with no gene match: 6. CDR3 nucleotide sequence: TGTGCCAGCAGAAAGGGGGCAGGGGAGACCCAGTACTTC. Amino acids: CASRKGAGETQYF.

The CDR3 DNA is TGTGCCAGCAGACAAACCGTAGGGGGCAGGGCCCAGCATTTT. Encoded protein: CASRQTVGGRAQHF. This chain joins TRBV6-2 or TRBV6-3 and TRBJ1-5; TRBD1 agrees at 7 bases. Germline V lookup: CDR1 MNHEY, CDR2 SVGEGT. J gave up 11 bases and V 6 bases, and 13 bases lay outside the gene matches. The CDR3 covers 14 residues.

This rearrangement joins TRBV27 to TRBJ2-4; TRBD2 agrees at 7 bases. Germline values: CDR1 MNHEY, CDR2 SMNVEV (reference sequence). CDR3 length: 15 residues. With V trimmed by 0 bases and J by 7 bases, 6 bases remained unmatched. CDR3 sequence reads: CASSLSSGGGNIQYF. CDR3 coding DNA: TGTGCCAGCAGTTTATCGTCTGGGGGAGGGAACATTCAGTACTTC.

This clonotype was seen a handful of times. The V and J genes are TRBV4-3 and TRBJ2-3; 8 bases agree with TRBD2. V lost 0 bases, J lost 13 bases, and 9 bases stayed unmatched. This CDR3 has 14 amino acids. Germline V gene lookup returns CDR1 LGHNA and CDR2 YSLEER. The chain's CDR3 is CASSQDYPGLGKYF. The CDR3 DNA follows: TGCGCCAGCAGCCAAGATTATCCGGGACTAGGGAAGTATTTT.

This chain uses TRBV29-1 with TRBJ2-3; D not certain. The CDR3 spans 11 residues. The germline V and J ends were trimmed by 4 bases and 4 bases, with 6 bases remaining between them. Germline CDR1 SQVTM, CDR2 ANQGSEA. The CDR3 bases are TGCAGCGTTGTCGGTGCAGATACGCAGTATTTT. Its translation is CSVVGADTQYF.

The gene calls are TRBV28 and TRBJ2-1; 7 bases are shared with TRBD2. The CDR3 contains 15 residues. Germline V gene sequence: CDR1 MDHEN, CDR2 SYDVKM. J lost 5 bases, V lost 3 bases, and 7 bases had no gene match. CDR3 coding DNA: TGTGCCAGCAGTTTCGCGCGGGGGACCAACAATGAGCAGTTCTTC. Encoded protein: CASSFARGTNNEQFF.

This clonotype was observed a few times. The rearrangement uses TRBV29-1 and TRBJ2-5; 8 bases are shared with TRBD1. Losses at the gene ends were 4 bases for V and 4 bases for J; bases not matched to a gene: 5. The CDR3 loop spans 13 amino acids. Germline CDR1 and CDR2: SQVTM and ANQGSEA. The CDR3 DNA sequence: TGCAGCGTTGGACAGGGGAATAGAGAGACCCAGTACTTC. Translation gives CSVGQGNRETQYF.

This clonotype showed up just a few times. The CDR3: CASSVDPRHTQYF. The CDR3, as DNA: TGTGCCAGCAGCGTAGATCCCCGCCATACGCAGTATTTT. V usage is TRBV9 and J usage is TRBJ2-3; unclear D gene. This CDR3 spans 13 amino acids. Trimming cost V 0 bases and J 7 bases, with 9 bases left between them. Germline lookup yields CDR1 SGDLS and CDR2 YYNGEE.

This clonotype appeared a single time. This chain links TRBV24-1 with TRBJ2-1; D may be TRBD2 (7 bases). Trimming cost V 3 bases and J 2 bases, with 13 bases left between them. Germline V CDR1 and CDR2: KGHDR, SFDVKD. The CDR3 spans 16 residues. CDR3 DNA: TGTGCCACCAGTGATGGGGGGGGCACCGCCTACAATGAGCAGTTCTTC. This gives the protein CATSDGGGTAYNEQFF.

The chain joins TRBV20-1 to TRBJ2-2; no clear D. The CDR3 is 12 amino acids. Germline V gene data show CDR1 as DFQATT and CDR2 as SNEGSKA (reference sequence). Trimming cost V 1 base and J 6 bases, with 6 bases left between them. CDR3: CSARGVAGELFF. The CDR3 DNA sequence: TGCAGTGCTAGAGGGGTGGCCGGGGAGCTGTTTTTT.

The CDR3 loop is CASSSETGEIGELFF. The CDR3 nucleotides are TGTGCCAGCAGTTCAGAGACAGGGGAGATCGGGGAGCTGTTTTTT. The rearrangement uses TRBV12-3 or TRBV12-4 and TRBJ2-2, with TRBD1 identical over 8 bases. Losses at the gene ends were 4 bases for V and 7 bases for J; bases not matched to a gene: 8. The length of the CDR3 is 15 residues.

The chain joins TRBV28 to TRBJ2-5; D could derive from TRBD1 or TRBD2 (5 bases each). Germline CDR1 MDHEN, CDR2 SYDVKM. The V and J ends lost 6 bases and 3 bases respectively, with 11 bases between them. There are 13 residues in the CDR3. The CDR3 DNA sequence: TGTGCCAGCAGGATGGGGCGGGAAGAGACCCAGTACTTC. Translated: CASRMGREETQYF. Drawing the rest from reference TRBV28 and TRBJ2-5, the complete variable domain is DVKVTQSSRYLVKRTGEKVFLECVQDMDHENMFWYRQDPGLGLRLIYFSYDVKMKEKGDIPEGYSVSREKKERFSLILESASTNQTSMYLCASRMGREETQYFGPGTRLLVL.

This clonotype occurred a few times. This may come from a read error, since a much larger clone is one base off. The CDR3 reads CASSLMGGTQYF. In DNA, the CDR3 is TGTGCCAGCAGCTTAATGGGGGGGACCCAGTACTTC. The gene calls are TRBV7-6 and TRBJ2-5; TRBD2 might be the D (6 bases). CDR1 and CDR2 (germline): SGHVS, FNYEAQ. Trimming cost V 2 bases and J 7 bases, with 8 bases left between them. The CDR3 loop spans 12 amino acids.

This clonotype was counted a few times. V is TRBV6-2 or TRBV6-3 and J is TRBJ2-7, with a tentative D call TRBD1 (6 bases). Germline CDR1 and CDR2: MNHEY and SVGEGT. The CDR3 runs 14 residues. V lost 1 base and J 2 bases, leaving 9 bases between the germline ends. This CDR3 is CASSYWTETYEQYF. The CDR3 DNA reads TGTGCCAGCAGTTACTGGACAGAGACCTACGAGCAGTACTTC.

The V gene is TRBV11-2, the J gene TRBJ2-5; 7 nucleotides align to TRBD1. CDR1 and CDR2 (germline): SGHAT, FQNNGV. V was pared by 1 base and J by 5 bases, with 7 bases of the junction left unmatched. CDR3 length equals 15 residues. The CDR3 DNA sequence: TGTGCCAGCAGCTTAGGACAGGGTAATTCGGAGACCCAGTACTTC. It is translated as CASSLGQGNSETQYF.

V gene TRBV29-1 combines with J gene TRBJ2-7, with D possibly TRBD2 on 6 matching bases. In germline, CDR1 is SQVTM, CDR2 ANQGSEA. The V gene lost 7 bases and the J gene lost 3 bases, with 16 bases spanning the gap. This CDR3 contains 13 residues. The CDR3 sequence: CSEAGRRYYEQYF. As DNA, the CDR3 is TGCAGCGAGGCGGGACGGAGGTACTACGAGCAGTACTTC.

The chain couples TRBV5-1 to TRBJ1-4; no definite D call. The CDR3 is 15 residues long. The V end was cut by 4 bases, the J end by 8 bases, with 18 bases between. CDR1 is SGHRS and CDR2 is YFSETQ in the germline V gene. The CDR3 nucleotides read TGCGCCAGCAGCCCGACGGTTATGAGGGAAGAAAAACTGTTTTTT. Amino acid sequence: CASSPTVMREEKLFF.

The gene calls are TRBV19 and TRBJ1-4; D is perhaps TRBD1 (6 bases). The V gene lost 6 bases and the J gene lost 7 bases, with 18 bases spanning the gap. Germline CDR1 LNHDA, CDR2 SQIVND (reference sequence). The length of the CDR3 is 15 residues. The CDR3 spells CASSQPSEGGEKLFF. CDR3 DNA sequence: TGTGCCAGTAGCCAGCCCTCGGAGGGGGGTGAAAAACTGTTTTTT.